Below, 19 T cell receptor beta chains from the same sample are listed, as sequenced in a study of blood T cells in healthy people across ages. Using a J-beta primer mix together with a sample-barcoded 5' primer, a second PCR was run for about 6 to 11 cycles. TCRdb ran MiXCR on the 5' RACE reads and lists one entry per CDR3 protein. This table holds under 1,100,000 distinct CDR3 sequences, about 23% found once. This sample also appeared in a second study, on T cells of mothers and their children.

Sequenced sample: blood. Receptor source: a girl aged 2-10 years in good health.

The J gene is TRBJ2-1, the V gene TRBV29-1, with a possible D match to TRBD2 (5 bases). Trimming took 6 bases from V and 8 from J, leaving 11 bases between them. Germline values: CDR1 SQVTM, CDR2 ANQGSEA. The CDR3 is made up of 11 amino acids. CDR3 sequence reads: CSVPGSHEQFF. CDR3 nucleotides: TGCAGCGTCCCGGGATCCCATGAGCAGTTCTTC.

The chain recombines TRBV7-2 with TRBJ2-4; possibly TRBD1 for D (6 bases). The germline V gene encodes CDR1 SGHTA and CDR2 FQGNSA. The CDR3 covers 16 residues. Trimming shortened V by 3 bases and J by 3 bases, and 15 bases separated the two germline ends. The CDR3 loop is CASSFGQGFGKNIQYF. In DNA form, the CDR3 reads TGTGCCAGCAGCTTTGGCCAGGGGTTTGGCAAAAACATTCAGTACTTC.

The J gene is TRBJ2-1, the V gene TRBV4-1; 9 nucleotides match TRBD1. V dropped 0 bases and J dropped 9; count of bases not matched to a gene: 9. Germline CDR1 and CDR2: MGHRA and YSYEKL. The CDR3 covers 16 residues. Written as DNA, the CDR3 is TGCGCCAGCAGCCAAGATCTGGGGACAGGGAAGATTGAGCAGTTCTTC. As protein: CASSQDLGTGKIEQFF.

V gene TRBV7-9 combines with J gene TRBJ2-3, with D perhaps matching TRBD2 (6 bases). Between the trimmed V and J ends, which lost 9 bases and 3 bases, there was a span of 19 bases. Germline V gives CDR1 SEHNR, CDR2 FQNEAQ (reference sequence). This CDR3 contains 15 residues. CDR3 sequence: CARHTSPTSTDTQYF. For the CDR3, the DNA is TGTGCCAGACACACTAGCCCGACAAGTACAGATACGCAGTATTTT.

The chain combines TRBV5-1 with TRBJ2-3, with TRBD1 matching 11 bases. Germline assignment: CDR1 SGHRS and CDR2 YFSETQ. CDR3 length equals 15 residues. After removal of 7 bases from V and 5 bases from J, the junction contained 9 bases not matched to a gene. Here the CDR3 DNA reads TGCGCCAGCGCTACACATGGGACAGGGGGAGATACGCAGTATTTT. Its protein product is CASATHGTGGDTQYF. Together with reference TRBV5-1 and TRBJ2-3, the CDR3 gives the full variable domain: KAGVTQTPRYLIKTRGQQVTLSCSPISGHRSVSWYQQTPGQGLQFLFEYFSETQRNKGNFPGRFSGRQFSNSRSEMNVSTLELGDSALYLCASATHGTGGDTQYFGPGTRLTVL.

This clonotype was observed a handful of times. V is TRBV7-3 and J is TRBJ2-5, with 12 bases matching TRBD2. Gene TRBJ2-1 matches the end of the DNA better, so the J call may be wrong. CDR1 SGHTA and CDR2 FQGTGA come from the germline V gene. There are 16 residues in the CDR3. CDR3 protein: CASSNALAGGYNEQFF. CDR3 bases: TGTGCCAGCAGCAATGCACTAGCGGGAGGCTACAATGAGCAGTTCTTC.

Here the CDR3 DNA reads TGTGCCAGCAGTGTGACAGGGAAAAACAATGAGCAGTTCTTC. This sequence encodes CASSVTGKNNEQFF. The chain employs TRBV27 and TRBJ2-1, with 7 positions matching TRBD1. The length of the CDR3 is 14 residues. Germline CDR1 is MNHEY and CDR2 is SMNVEV (reference sequence). Trimming at V came to 5 bases and at J to 5 bases, leaving 6 bases not matched to a gene.

This clonotype was detected a few times. This chain joins TRBV4-1 and TRBJ1-4; D is ambiguous. This CDR3 is built from 15 residues. V was trimmed by 0 bases and J by 5 bases, leaving 10 bases between them. Germline CDR1 is MGHRA and CDR2 is YSYEKL. DNA of the CDR3: TGCGCCAGCAGCCAAGATCCGCGGGGAAATGAAAAACTGTTTTTT. It codes for CASSQDPRGNEKLFF.

The chain has TRBV9 and TRBJ2-1; possibly TRBD2 for D (5 bases). The CDR3 runs 14 residues. V lost 1 base and J lost 6, with 11 bases in between. Germline values: CDR1 SGDLS, CDR2 YYNGEE. The CDR3 DNA is TGTGCCAGCAGCGTATGGGGAGACGGCAATGAGCAGTTCTTC. Translating it yields CASSVWGDGNEQFF.

This clonotype was seen a few times. The chain recombines TRBV27 with TRBJ2-7; perhaps TRBD2 as D (5 bases). The V gene lost 7 bases and the J gene lost 7 bases, with 14 bases spanning the gap. Germline V CDR1 and CDR2: MNHEY, SMNVEV (reference sequence). The CDR3 runs to 12 residues. The CDR3 nucleotides are TGTGCCAGCATCTCGCTACCGGGAGAGCAGTACTTC. Translation gives CASISLPGEQYF.

The chain employs TRBV7-9 and TRBJ2-1, with D maybe TRBD1 (6 bases). This CDR3 has 13 residues. Trimming removed 5 bases from V and 6 bases from J, with 11 bases in between. Germline V lookup: CDR1 SEHNR, CDR2 FQNEAQ (reference sequence). The CDR3 loop reads CASSGWGPNEQFF. Written as DNA, the CDR3 is TGTGCCAGCAGCGGATGGGGGCCCAATGAGCAGTTCTTC.

This clonotype was seen only a few times. V usage is TRBV7-3 and J usage is TRBJ2-7, with D perhaps matching TRBD2 (5 bases). V was pared by 8 bases and J by 3 bases, with 14 bases between. This CDR3 has 13 residues. Looked up from germline, CDR1 is SGHTA and CDR2 is FQGTGA. CDR3 sequence reads: CASSSSGNYEQYF. DNA for the CDR3: TGTGCCAGCTCCTCCAGCGGAAACTACGAGCAGTACTTC.

The sample holds a few counts of this clonotype. The CDR3 loop is CASSQDRAAGGLNTIYF. CDR3 sequence (DNA): TGCGCCAGCAGCCAAGATCGGGCAGCCGGAGGCTTAAACACCATATATTTT. The chain joins TRBV4-3 to TRBJ1-3; D remains ambiguous. The length of the CDR3 is 17 residues. Trimming stripped 0 bases from V and 6 bases from J, with 18 bases between. Germline V gives CDR1 LGHNA, CDR2 YSLEER.

This rearrangement joins TRBV20-1 to TRBJ2-1; either TRBD1 or TRBD2 may fit D (6 bases each). The V end lost 0 bases, the J end lost 10 bases, and 22 bases lay between the germline ends. The CDR3 covers 16 residues. Germline V gene data show CDR1 as DFQATT and CDR2 as SNEGSKA (reference sequence). CDR3 amino acids: CSARDDRDTGTGEQFF. Here the CDR3 DNA reads TGCAGTGCTAGAGACGACCGGGACACTGGGACTGGCGAGCAGTTCTTC.

Only a few counts were recorded for this clonotype. The chain recombines TRBV29-1 with TRBJ2-1; D is perhaps TRBD1 (6 bases). The CDR3 consists of 13 residues. V lost 7 bases to trimming and J lost 8 bases, with 18 bases between them. Germline values: CDR1 SQVTM, CDR2 ANQGSEA. CDR3 sequence reads: CSEQGRGSDEQFF. The DNA of the CDR3 is TGCAGCGAACAGGGTAGGGGGTCGGATGAGCAGTTCTTC.

This clonotype was recorded a few times. CDR3 amino acids: CSAGGTPYEQYF. In DNA form, the CDR3 reads TGCAGCGCCGGAGGGACACCCTACGAGCAGTACTTC. The genes are TRBV29-1 and TRBJ2-7, with D possibly being TRBD1 or TRBD2 (6 bases each). Germline assignment: CDR1 SQVTM and CDR2 ANQGSEA. This CDR3 spans 12 amino acids. Trimming removed 7 bases at V and 2 bases at J, with 12 bases between.

This clonotype turned up a few times. The gene calls are TRBV29-1 and TRBJ2-1; perhaps D is TRBD1 or TRBD2 (5 bases each). The ends were cut back, 1 base at V and 11 bases at J, with 12 bases in the middle. CDR1 and CDR2 (germline): SQVTM, ANQGSEA. The length of the CDR3 is 12 residues. Written as DNA, the CDR3 is TGCAGCGTTGAAGCAACCGGGGCTAAGCAGTTCTTC. This encodes CSVEATGAKQFF.

The chain uses TRBV2 and TRBJ2-5, with D possibly being TRBD1 (6 bases). The DNA end lines up better with TRBJ2-7; the J call may be wrong. The CDR3 consists of 13 residues. Germline V gives CDR1 SNHLY, CDR2 FYNNEI. CDR3 bases: TGTGCCAGCAGTGACACAGGGCTCTACGAGCAGTACTTC. Protein: CASSDTGLYEQYF.

This clonotype was counted only a few times. A read error may produce the germline difference seen at one junction end. The V gene is TRBV12-3 or TRBV12-4, the J gene TRBJ2-5; 8 bases match TRBD2. The CDR3 totals 16 residues. CDR3 residues: CASSLIRAGGGEAQYF. For the CDR3, the DNA is TGTGCCAGCAGCCTCATAAGGGCGGGAGGAGGAGAGGCCCAGTACTTC.